This TCR beta chain was sequenced for a study of shared T cell receptors in the human thymus. CDR1 and CDR2 from the germline V gene are SGHDT and YYEEEE. CDR3 length: 18 residues. V lost 3 bases, J lost 5 bases, and 18 bases stayed unmatched. Only in-frame clones appear in the TCRdb table, and some are missing; sequencing was by immunoSEQ multiplex PCR. Of over 650,000 clones in the sample, more than 70% are singletons; the top ten hold 0.0094%. The sample was also linked to a second study, of human thymus T cells. That work adds: Resections from corrective heart surgery provided thymus tissue. The related literature has documented a marked overlap of thymic repertoires among unrelated individuals.

This sequence originates from a boy under two years old with a congenital heart defect. This chain joins TRBV5-6 and TRBJ2-5; TRBD2 matches at 8 bases. Input material: thymocytes. This chain's CDR3 is CASSSQSGRGGHGETQYF. The CDR3, as DNA: TGTGCCAGCAGCTCCCAAAGCGGTCGGGGGGGGCACGGGGAGACCCAGTACTTC. Full variable domain (missing parts from reference TRBV5-6 and TRBJ2-5): DAGVTQSPTHLIKTRGQQVTLRCSPKSGHDTVSWYQQALGQGPQFIFQYYEEEERQRGNFPDRFSGHQFPNYSSELNVNALLLGDSALYLCASSSQSGRGGHGETQYFGPGTRLLVL.